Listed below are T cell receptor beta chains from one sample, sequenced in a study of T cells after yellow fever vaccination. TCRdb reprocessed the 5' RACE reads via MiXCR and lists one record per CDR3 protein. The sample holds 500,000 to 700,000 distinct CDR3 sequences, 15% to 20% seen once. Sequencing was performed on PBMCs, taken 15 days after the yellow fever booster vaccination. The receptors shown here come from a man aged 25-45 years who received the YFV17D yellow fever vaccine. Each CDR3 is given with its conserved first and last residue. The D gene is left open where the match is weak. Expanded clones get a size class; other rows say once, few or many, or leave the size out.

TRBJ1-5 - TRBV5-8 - TGTGCCAGCAGCTTGGAGACAGGATACTATAGCAATCAGCCCCAGCATTTT CASSLETGYYSNQPQHF
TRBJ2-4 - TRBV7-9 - TGTGCCAGCAGCCCGAGGGGGGGGCAAGCCAAAAACATTCAGTACTTC CASSPRGGQAKNIQYF
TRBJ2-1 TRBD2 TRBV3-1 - TGTGCCAGCAGCCAAGCTAGCGGGGCGAACAATGAGCAGTTCTTC CASSQASGANNEQFF
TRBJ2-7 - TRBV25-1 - TGTGCCAGCAGTGAATCGAGGGGGAACGACGAGCAGTACTTC CASSESRGNDEQYF
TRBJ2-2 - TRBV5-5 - TGTGCCAGCAGTTCGGGAGAGCGGTTCGGGGAGCTGTTTTTT CASSSGERFGELFF
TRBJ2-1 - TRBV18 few TGTGCCAGCTCACGGCTGGGGGACAATGAGCAGTTCTTC CASSRLGDNEQFF
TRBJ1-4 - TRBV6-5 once TGTGCCAGCAGTTACAGCCCAGGAGTACTGGAAAAACTGTTTTTT CASSYSPGVLEKLFF
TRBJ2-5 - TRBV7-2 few TGTGCCAGCAGCTCCCCAGGAGGGAAAAATCCGGGAGTAGAGACCCAGTACTTC CASSSPGGKNPGVETQYF
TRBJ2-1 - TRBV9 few TGTGCCAGCAGCACCCCCCGCGGGACAGCCCACAATGAGCAGTTCTTC CASSTPRGTAHNEQFF
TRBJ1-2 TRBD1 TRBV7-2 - TGTGCCAGCATCCCGAACTTGACAGGGTATGGCTACACCTTC CASIPNLTGYGYTF
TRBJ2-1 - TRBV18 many TGTGCCAGCTCACCACCCCAGGCCCGCAATGAGCAGTTCTTC CASSPPQARNEQFF
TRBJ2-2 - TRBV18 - TGTGCCAGCTCACCGACCCCCGGGACATCAACTCTGGCCGGGGAGCTGTTTTTT CASSPTPGTSTLAGELFF
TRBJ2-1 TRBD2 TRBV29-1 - TGCAGCGTTAGGGGGGGCCTAGCGGGATCTTTTGAGCAGTTCTTC CSVRGGLAGSFEQFF
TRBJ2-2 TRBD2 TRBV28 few TGTGCCAGCAGTTCCCAGAGACTAGCGCGACGACACAAGAGGACCGGGGAGCTGTTTTTT CASSSQRLARRHKRTGELFF
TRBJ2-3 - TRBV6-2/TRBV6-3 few TGTGCCAGCAGCCCTCCTAGCGCGAGCACAGATACGCAGTATTTT CASSPPSASTDTQYF
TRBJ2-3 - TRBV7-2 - TGTGCCAGCAGCTTAACTCAGCCCGACTATGCGCAGTATTTT CASSLTQPDYAQYF
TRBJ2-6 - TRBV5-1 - TGCGCCAGCAGCTTGGACTACCCCTCTGGGGCCAACGTCCTGACTTTC CASSLDYPSGANVLTF
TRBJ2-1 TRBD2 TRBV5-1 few TGCGCCAGCGGGAAACCGACTAGCGCGGCCAATGAGCAGTTCTTC CASGKPTSAANEQFF
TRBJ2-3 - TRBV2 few TGTGCCAGCGGGAACACAGATACGCAGTATTTT CASGNTDTQYF
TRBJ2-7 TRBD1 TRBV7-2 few TGTGCCAGCAGCCCAAGGGGGCGCCCATCCTACGAGCAGTACTTC CASSPRGRPSYEQYF
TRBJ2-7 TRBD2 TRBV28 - TGTGCCAGCAGTGTGACTAGCGGACCGTACGAGCAGTACTTC CASSVTSGPYEQYF
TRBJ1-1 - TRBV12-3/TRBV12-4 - TGTGCCAGCAGCCAACTCCTTACCGCTGAAGCTTTCTTT CASSQLLTAEAFF
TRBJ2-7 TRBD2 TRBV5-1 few TGCGCCAGCACACCGCGGGGGACTTCTAGCTCCGAGCAGTACTTC CASTPRGTSSSEQYF
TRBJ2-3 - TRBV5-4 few TGTGCCAGCAGCTCCTTTGGAGGGCAGTCCACAGATACGCAGTATTTT CASSSFGGQSTDTQYF
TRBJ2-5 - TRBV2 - TGTGCCAGCAAACTAGCCCAAGAGACCCAGTACTTC CASKLAQETQYF
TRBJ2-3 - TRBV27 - TGTGCCAGCAGTTTAACGGGGCTCGGGGCAGATACGCAGTATTTT CASSLTGLGADTQYF
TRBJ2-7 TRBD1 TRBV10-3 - TGTGCCATCAGTGAGTCTCCGGGACAGGGGGCATACGAGCAGTACTTC CAISESPGQGAYEQYF
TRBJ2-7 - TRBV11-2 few TGTGCCAGCAGGAGGGGCTCCCTACCCTACGAGCAGTACTTC CASRRGSLPYEQYF
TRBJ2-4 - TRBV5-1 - TGCGCCAGCAGCTTGGGGGCGGATCTAGCCAAAAACATTCAGTACTTC CASSLGADLAKNIQYF
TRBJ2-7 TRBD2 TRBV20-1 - TGCAGTGCTAGAGATGACGGACTAGCGGGAATTGGGTACGAGCAGTACTTC CSARDDGLAGIGYEQYF
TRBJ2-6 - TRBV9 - TGTGCCAGCAGCGTAGATCTATCTGGGGCCAACGTCCTGACTTTC CASSVDLSGANVLTF
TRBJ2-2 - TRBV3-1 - TGTGCCAGCCCACGCCCTAACACCGGGGAGCTGTTTTTT CASPRPNTGELFF
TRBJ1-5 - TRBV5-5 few TGTGCCAGCAGCCTGAGCTCAGTGTATAGCAATCAGCCCCAGCATTTT CASSLSSVYSNQPQHF
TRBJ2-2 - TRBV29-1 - TGCAGCGGGGGTGGGAACCCGAACACCGGGGAGCTGTTTTTT CSGGGNPNTGELFF
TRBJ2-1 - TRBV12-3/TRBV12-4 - TGTGCCAGCAGTTTTCAGGACAGTGAGCAGTTCTTC CASSFQDSEQFF
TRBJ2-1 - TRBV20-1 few TGCAGTGCTAGAGATCCCCGCCTAGCGCCTTATAGCAATGAGCAGTTCTTC CSARDPRLAPYSNEQFF
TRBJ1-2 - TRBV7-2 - TGTGCCAGCAGCTTAATGGCGATGGTGGGCTATGGCTACACCTTC CASSLMAMVGYGYTF
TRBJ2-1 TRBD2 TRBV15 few TGTGCCACCAGCAGAGGGTCCGAACTAGCGAAGTACTCCTACAATGAGCAGTTCTTC CATSRGSELAKYSYNEQFF
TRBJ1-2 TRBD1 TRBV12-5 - TGTGCTAGTGGTCCCTCCCGTGAGACAGGGGGTAACTATGGCTACACCTTC CASGPSRETGGNYGYTF